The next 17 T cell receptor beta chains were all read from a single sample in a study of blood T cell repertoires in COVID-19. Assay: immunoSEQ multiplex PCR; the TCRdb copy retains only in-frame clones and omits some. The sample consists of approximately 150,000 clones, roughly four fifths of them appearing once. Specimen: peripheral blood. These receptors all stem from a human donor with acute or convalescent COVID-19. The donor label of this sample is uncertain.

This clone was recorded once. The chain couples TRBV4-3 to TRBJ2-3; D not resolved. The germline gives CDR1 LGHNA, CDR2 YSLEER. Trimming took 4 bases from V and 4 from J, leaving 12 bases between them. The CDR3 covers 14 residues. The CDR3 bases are TGCGCCAGCAGCCTAGCCGTTCTCTCAGATACGCAGTATTTT. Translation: CASSLAVLSDTQYF.

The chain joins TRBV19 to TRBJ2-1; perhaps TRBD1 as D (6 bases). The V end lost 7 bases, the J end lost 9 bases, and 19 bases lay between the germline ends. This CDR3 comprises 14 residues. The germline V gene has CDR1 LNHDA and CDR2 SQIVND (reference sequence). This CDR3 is CASIVGHISGEQFF. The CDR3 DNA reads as TGTGCCAGTATAGTGGGACACATCTCAGGTGAGCAGTTCTTC.

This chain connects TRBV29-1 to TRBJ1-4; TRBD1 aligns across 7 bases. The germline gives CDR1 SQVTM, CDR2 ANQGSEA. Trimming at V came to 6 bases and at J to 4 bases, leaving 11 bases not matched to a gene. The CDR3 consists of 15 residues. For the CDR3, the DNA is TGCAGCGTCGCGCTTACAGGGGCTTTTAATGAAAAACTGTTTTTT. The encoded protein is CSVALTGAFNEKLFF.

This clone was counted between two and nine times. DNA of the CDR3: TGTGCCAGCAGACGACACTGGGAGGGTTTGAACACTGAAGCTTTCTTT. This encodes CASRRHWEGLNTEAFF. J is TRBJ1-1 and V is TRBV13; D call uncertain. Trimming pared 6 bases from V and 0 bases from J, leaving 17 bases between. This CDR3 is 16 amino acids long. CDR1 and CDR2 from the germline V gene are PRHDT and FYEKMQ (reference sequence).

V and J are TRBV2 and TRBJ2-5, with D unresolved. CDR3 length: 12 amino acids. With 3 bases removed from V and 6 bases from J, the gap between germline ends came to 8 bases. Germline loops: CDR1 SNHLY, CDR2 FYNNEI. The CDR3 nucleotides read TGTGCCAGCAGTGAGTCACAGCAGACCCAGTACTTC. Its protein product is CASSESQQTQYF. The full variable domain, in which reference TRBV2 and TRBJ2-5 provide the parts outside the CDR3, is EPEVTQTPSHQVTQMGQEVILRCVPISNHLYFYWYRQILGQKVEFLVSFYNNEISEKSEIFDDQFSVERPDGSNFTLKIRSTKLEDSAMYFCASSESQQTQYFGPGTRLLVL.

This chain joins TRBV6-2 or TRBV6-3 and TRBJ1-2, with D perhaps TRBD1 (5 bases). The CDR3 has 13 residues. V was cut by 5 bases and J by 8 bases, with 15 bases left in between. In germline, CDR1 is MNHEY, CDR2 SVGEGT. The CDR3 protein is CASSKVWTPGYTF. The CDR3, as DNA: TGTGCCAGCAGTAAGGTTTGGACACCGGGCTACACCTTC.

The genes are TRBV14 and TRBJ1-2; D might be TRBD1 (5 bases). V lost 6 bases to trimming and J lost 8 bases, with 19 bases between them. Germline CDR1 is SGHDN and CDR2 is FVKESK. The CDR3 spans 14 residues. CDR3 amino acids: CASRPTAFPWGYTF. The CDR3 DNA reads TGTGCCAGCAGACCGACAGCATTCCCCTGGGGCTACACCTTC.

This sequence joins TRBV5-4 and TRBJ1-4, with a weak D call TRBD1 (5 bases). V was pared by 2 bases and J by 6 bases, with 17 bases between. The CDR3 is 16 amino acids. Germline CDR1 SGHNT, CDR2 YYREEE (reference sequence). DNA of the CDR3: TGTGCCAGCAGCTTCGGCGGGGCCCAGGGTGATGAAAAACTGTTTTTT. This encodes CASSFGGAQGDEKLFF.

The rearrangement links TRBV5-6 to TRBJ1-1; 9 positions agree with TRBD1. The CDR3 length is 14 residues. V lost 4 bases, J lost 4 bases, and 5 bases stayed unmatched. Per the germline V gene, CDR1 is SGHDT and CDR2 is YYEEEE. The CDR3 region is CASSSGQGTTEAFF. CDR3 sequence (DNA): TGTGCCAGCAGCAGCGGACAGGGGACCACTGAAGCTTTCTTT.

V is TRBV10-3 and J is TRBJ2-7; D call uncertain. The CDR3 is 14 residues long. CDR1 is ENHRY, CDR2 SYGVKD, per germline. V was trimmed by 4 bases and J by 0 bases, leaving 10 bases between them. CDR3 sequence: CAISADWSSYEQYF. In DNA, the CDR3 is TGTGCCATCAGTGCTGACTGGAGCTCCTACGAGCAGTACTTC.

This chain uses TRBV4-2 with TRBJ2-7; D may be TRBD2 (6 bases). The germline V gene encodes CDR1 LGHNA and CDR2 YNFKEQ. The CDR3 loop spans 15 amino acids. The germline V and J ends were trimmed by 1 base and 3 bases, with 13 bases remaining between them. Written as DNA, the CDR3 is TGTGCCAGCAGCCAAGTTAGGCAGGGAGGCTACGAGCAGTACTTC. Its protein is CASSQVRQGGYEQYF.

The chain's CDR3 is CASRAQPQPQHF. The CDR3 DNA reads as TGTGCCAGCAGGGCCCAACCTCAGCCCCAGCATTTT. The J gene is TRBJ1-5, the V gene TRBV27; D not resolved. Germline lookup yields CDR1 MNHEY and CDR2 SMNVEV (reference sequence). V lost 6 bases and J lost 6, with 9 bases in between. The CDR3 is 12 residues long.

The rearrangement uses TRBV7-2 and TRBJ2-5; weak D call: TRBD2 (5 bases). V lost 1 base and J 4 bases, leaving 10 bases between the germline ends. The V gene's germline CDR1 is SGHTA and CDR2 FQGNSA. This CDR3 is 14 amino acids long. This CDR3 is CASSLVGRGETQYF. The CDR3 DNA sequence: TGTGCCAGCAGCTTAGTCGGCCGGGGAGAGACCCAGTACTTC.

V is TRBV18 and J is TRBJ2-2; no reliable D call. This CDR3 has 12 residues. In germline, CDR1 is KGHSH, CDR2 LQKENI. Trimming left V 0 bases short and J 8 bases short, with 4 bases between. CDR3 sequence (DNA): TGTGCCAGCTCACCACCGACAGGGGAGCTGTTTTTT. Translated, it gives CASSPPTGELFF.

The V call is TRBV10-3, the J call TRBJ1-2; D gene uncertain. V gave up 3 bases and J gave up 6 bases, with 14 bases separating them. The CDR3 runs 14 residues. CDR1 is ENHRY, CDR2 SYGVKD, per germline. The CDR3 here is CAISDSTGSHGYTF. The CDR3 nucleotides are TGTGCCATCAGTGACTCAACCGGTAGCCATGGCTACACCTTC.

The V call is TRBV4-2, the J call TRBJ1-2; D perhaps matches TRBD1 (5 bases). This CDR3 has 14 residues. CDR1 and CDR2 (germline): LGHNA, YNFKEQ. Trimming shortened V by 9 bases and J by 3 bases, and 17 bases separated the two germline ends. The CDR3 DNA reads TGTGCCAGTTTGTTCGTGGGAGGGGACTATGGCTACACCTTC. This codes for CASLFVGGDYGYTF.

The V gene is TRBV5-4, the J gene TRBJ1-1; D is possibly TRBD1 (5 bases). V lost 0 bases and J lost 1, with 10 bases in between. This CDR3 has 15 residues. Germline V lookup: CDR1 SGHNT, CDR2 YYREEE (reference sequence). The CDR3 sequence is CASSLDGGQNTEAFF. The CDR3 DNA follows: TGTGCCAGCAGCTTGGATGGCGGACAGAACACTGAAGCTTTCTTT. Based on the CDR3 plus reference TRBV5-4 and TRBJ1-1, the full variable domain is ETGVTQSPTHLIKTRGQQVTLRCSSQSGHNTVSWYQQALGQGPQFIFQYYREEENGRGNFPPRFSGLQFPNYSSELNVNALELDDSALYLCASSLDGGQNTEAFFGQGTRLTVV.